The clone carrying this TCR beta chain was recorded a few times. Its matching antigen is unknown. These data come from a study of cytomegalovirus exposure and HLA in healthy donors. The PCR used 60 Vbeta and 13 Jbeta primers. TCRdb's copy holds only in-frame clones and misses some; the assay was immunoSEQ multiplex PCR. The data show 170,000 or so clones, just under 80% seen once. Unmatched junction bases numbered 3, after V lost 5 bases and J lost 4 bases. The CDR3 is 14 amino acids. Germline CDR1 and CDR2: SGHNT and YENEEA. General study results and limits: What a later analysis reportedly showed was that an Asian-associated ancestry cluster had fewer N-insertions than the 666-donor mean.

The specimen sequenced was PBMCs. The receptor was derived from a woman in her forties or fifties in good health and CMV-seropositive. This chain uses TRBV11-3 with TRBJ2-2; 8 bases are shared with TRBD2. This CDR3 is CASSRGGRTGELFF. The CDR3 bases are TGTGCCAGCAGCCGGGGGGGGCGCACCGGGGAGCTGTTTTTT.